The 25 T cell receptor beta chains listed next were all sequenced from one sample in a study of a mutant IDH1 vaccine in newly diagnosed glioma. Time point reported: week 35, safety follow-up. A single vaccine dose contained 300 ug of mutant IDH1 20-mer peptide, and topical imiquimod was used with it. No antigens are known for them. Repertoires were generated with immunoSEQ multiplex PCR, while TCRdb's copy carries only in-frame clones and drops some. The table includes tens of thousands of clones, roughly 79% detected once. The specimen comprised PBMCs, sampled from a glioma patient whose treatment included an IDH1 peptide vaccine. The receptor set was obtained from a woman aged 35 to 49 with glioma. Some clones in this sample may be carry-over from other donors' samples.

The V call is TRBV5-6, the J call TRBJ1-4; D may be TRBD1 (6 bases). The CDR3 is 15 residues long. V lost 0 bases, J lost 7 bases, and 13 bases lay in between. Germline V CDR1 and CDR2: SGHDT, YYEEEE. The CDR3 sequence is CASSLVGGLGEKLFF. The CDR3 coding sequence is TGTGCCAGCAGCTTGGTTGGGGGGCTTGGTGAAAAACTGTTTTTT.

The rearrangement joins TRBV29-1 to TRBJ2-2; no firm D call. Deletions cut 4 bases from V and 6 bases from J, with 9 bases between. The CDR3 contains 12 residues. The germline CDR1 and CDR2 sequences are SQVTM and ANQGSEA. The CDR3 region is CSVASGAGELFF. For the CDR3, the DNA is TGCAGCGTTGCGTCAGGAGCCGGGGAGCTGTTTTTT.

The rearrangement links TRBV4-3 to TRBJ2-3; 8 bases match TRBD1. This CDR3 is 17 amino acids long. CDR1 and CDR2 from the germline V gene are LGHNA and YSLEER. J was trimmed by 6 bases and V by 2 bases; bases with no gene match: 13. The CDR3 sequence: CASSQSQPGQEDDTQYF. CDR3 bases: TGCGCCAGCAGCCAATCACAACCGGGACAGGAGGACGATACGCAGTATTTT.

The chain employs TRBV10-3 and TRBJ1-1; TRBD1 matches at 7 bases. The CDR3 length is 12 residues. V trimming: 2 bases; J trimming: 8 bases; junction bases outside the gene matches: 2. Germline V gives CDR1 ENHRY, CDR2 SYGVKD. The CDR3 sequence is CAISEPDREAFF. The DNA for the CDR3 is TGTGCCATCAGTGAGCCGGACAGGGAAGCTTTCTTT.

This CDR3 reads CASSPGLTGELFF. Written as DNA, the CDR3 is TGTGCCAGCAGCCCGGGATTAACGGGGGAGCTGTTTTTT. V is TRBV7-2 and J is TRBJ2-2; D is possibly TRBD2 (5 bases). From germline, CDR1 is SGHTA and CDR2 FQGNSA. The CDR3 extends over 13 amino acids. V shed 5 bases and J shed 8 bases, with 12 bases lying between them.

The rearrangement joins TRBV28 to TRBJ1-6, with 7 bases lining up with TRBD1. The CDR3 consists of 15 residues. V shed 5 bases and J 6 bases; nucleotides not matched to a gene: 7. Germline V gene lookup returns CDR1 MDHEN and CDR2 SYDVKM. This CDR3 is CASSPQGQRNSPLHF. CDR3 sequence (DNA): TGTGCCAGCAGTCCGCAGGGACAGCGTAATTCACCCCTCCACTTT.

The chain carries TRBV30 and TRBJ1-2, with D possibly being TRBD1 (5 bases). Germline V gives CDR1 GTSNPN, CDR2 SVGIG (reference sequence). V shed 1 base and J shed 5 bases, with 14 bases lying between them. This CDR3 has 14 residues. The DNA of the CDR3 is TGTGCCTGGAGTGGGGAGGGTGGGGCTTATGGCTACACCTTC. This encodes CAWSGEGGAYGYTF.

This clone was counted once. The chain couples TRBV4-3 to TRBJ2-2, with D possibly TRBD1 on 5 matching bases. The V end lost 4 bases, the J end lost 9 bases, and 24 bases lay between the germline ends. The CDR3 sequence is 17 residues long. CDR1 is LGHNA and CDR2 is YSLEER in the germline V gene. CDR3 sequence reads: CASSPPPDSYYRWELFF. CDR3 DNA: TGCGCCAGCAGCCCCCCCCCAGACAGTTATTACCGGTGGGAGCTGTTTTTT.

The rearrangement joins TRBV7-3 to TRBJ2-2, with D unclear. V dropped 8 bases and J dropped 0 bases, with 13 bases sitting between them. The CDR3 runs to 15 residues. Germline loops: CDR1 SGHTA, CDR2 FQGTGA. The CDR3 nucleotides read TGTGCCAGCTCCCCTCTCTCCACGAACACCGGGGAGCTGTTTTTT. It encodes CASSPLSTNTGELFF.

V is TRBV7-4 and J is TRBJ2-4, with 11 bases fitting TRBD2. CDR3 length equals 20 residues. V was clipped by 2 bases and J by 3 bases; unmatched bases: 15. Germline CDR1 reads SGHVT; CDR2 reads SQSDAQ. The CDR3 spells CASSLSHFSGGAEDKNIQYF. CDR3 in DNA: TGTGCCAGCAGCTTATCCCACTTTAGCGGGGGGGCTGAGGACAAAAACATTCAGTACTTC.

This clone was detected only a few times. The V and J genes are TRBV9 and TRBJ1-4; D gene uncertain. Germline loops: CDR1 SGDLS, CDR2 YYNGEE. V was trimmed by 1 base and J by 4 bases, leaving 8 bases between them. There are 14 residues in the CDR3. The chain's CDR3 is CASSVLPDNEKLFF. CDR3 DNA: TGTGCCAGCAGCGTATTGCCGGATAATGAAAAACTGTTTTTT.

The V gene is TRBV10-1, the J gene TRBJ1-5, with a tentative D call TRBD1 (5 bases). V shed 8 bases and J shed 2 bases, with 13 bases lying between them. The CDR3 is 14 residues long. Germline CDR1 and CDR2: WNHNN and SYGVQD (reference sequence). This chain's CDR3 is CASPGEGGNQPQHF. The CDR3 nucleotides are TGCGCCAGCCCCGGGGAAGGGGGCAATCAGCCCCAGCATTTT.

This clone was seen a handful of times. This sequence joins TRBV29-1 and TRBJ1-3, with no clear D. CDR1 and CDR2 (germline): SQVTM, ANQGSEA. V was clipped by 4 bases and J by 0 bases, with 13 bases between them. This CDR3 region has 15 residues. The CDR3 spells CSVVSERTSGNTIYF. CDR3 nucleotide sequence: TGCAGCGTTGTCTCCGAGCGAACCTCTGGAAACACCATATATTTT.

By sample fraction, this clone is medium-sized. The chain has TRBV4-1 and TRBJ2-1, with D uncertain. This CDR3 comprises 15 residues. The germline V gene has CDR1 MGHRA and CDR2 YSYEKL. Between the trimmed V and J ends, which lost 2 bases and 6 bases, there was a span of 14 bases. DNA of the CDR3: TGCGCCAGCAGCCAACTACTCGCCCCCGGCAATGAGCAGTTCTTC. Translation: CASSQLLAPGNEQFF.

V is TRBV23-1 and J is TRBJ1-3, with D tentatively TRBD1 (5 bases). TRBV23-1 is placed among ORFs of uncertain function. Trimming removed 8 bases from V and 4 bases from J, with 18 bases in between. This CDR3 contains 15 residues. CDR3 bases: TGCGCCAGCTCCCCCCCTTGGGGCGAGGGAAACACCATATATTTT. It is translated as CASSPPWGEGNTIYF.

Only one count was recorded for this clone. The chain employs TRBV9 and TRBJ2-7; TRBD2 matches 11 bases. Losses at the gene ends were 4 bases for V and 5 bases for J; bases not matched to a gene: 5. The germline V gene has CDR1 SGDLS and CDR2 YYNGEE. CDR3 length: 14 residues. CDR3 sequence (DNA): TGTGCCAGCAGCACTTCGGGACTAGCGGACGAGCAGTACTTC. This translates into CASSTSGLADEQYF.

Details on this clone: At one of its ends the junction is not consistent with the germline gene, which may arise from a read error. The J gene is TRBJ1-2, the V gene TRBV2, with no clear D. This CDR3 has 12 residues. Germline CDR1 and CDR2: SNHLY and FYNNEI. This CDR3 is CLDVGSNYGYTF. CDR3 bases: TGCCTAGACGTTGGCTCTAACTATGGCTACACCTTC.

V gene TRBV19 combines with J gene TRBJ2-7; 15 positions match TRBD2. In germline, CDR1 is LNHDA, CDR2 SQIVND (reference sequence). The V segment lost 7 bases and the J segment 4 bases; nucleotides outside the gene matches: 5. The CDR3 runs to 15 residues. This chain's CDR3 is CASKPGLAGGYEQYF. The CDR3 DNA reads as TGTGCCAGTAAACCGGGACTAGCGGGAGGATACGAGCAGTACTTC. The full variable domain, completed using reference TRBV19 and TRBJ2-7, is DGGITQSPKYLFRKEGQNVTLSCEQNLNHDAMYWYRQDPGQGLRLIYYSQIVNDFQKGDIAEGYSVSREKKESFPLTVTSAQKNPTAFYLCASKPGLAGGYEQYFGPGTRLTVT.

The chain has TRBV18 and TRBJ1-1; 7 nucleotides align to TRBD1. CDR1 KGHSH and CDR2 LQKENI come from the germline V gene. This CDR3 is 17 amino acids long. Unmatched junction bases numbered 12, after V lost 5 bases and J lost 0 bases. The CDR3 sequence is CASSAWTGHTLNTEAFF. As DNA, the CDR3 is TGTGCCAGCTCAGCTTGGACAGGACACACCTTGAACACTGAAGCTTTCTTT.

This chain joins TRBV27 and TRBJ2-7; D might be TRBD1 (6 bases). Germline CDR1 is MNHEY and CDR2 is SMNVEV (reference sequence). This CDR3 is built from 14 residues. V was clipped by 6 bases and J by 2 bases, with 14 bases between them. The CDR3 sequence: CASRPRTEAYEQYF. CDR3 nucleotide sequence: TGTGCCAGCAGGCCGAGGACAGAAGCCTACGAGCAGTACTTC.

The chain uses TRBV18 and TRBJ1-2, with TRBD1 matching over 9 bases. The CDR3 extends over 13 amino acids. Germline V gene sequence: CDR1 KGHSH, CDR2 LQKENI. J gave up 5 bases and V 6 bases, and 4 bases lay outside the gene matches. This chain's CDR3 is CASSPDRGYGYTF. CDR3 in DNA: TGTGCCAGCTCTCCCGACAGGGGGTATGGCTACACCTTC.

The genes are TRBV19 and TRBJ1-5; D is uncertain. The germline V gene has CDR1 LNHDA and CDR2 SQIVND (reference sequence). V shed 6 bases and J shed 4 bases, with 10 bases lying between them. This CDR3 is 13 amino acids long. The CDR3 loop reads CASSDTRNQPQHF. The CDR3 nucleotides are TGTGCCAGTAGCGACACAAGGAATCAGCCCCAGCATTTT.

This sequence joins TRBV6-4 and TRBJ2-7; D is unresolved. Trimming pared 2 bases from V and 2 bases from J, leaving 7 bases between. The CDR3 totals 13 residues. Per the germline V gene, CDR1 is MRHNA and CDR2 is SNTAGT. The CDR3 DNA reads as TGTGCCAGCAGTGACGTCTCAGCCTACGAGCAGTACTTC. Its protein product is CASSDVSAYEQYF.

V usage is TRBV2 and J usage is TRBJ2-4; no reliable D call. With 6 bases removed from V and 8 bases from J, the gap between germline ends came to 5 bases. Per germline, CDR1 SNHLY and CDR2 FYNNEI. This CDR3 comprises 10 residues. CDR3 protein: CASRGYIQYF. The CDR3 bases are TGTGCCAGCAGGGGTTACATTCAGTACTTC.

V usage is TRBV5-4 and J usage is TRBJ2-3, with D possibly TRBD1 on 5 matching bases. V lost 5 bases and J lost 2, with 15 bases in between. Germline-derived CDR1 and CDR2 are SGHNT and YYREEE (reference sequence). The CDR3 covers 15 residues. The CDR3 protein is CASSSRGHNTDTQYF. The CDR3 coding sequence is TGTGCCAGCAGTAGTAGAGGACACAACACAGATACGCAGTATTTT. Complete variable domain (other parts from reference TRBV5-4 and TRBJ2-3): ETGVTQSPTHLIKTRGQQVTLRCSSQSGHNTVSWYQQALGQGPQFIFQYYREEENGRGNFPPRFSGLQFPNYSSELNVNALELDDSALYLCASSSRGHNTDTQYFGPGTRLTVL.